These 23 T cell receptor beta chains originate from one sample sequenced in a study of T cell repertoires in cytomegalovirus infection. TCRdb re-called the reads with MiXCR, one entry per CDR3 protein. Here the sample spans 450,000 to 650,000 distinct CDR3 sequences, about 25% being singletons. Sequenced: PBMCs. The receptors were gathered from a human donor in good health (CMV status not recorded). Some clones in this sample may be carry-over from other donors' samples.

This chain joins TRBV7-9 and TRBJ1-6, with D hard to call. With 1 base removed from V and 8 bases from J, the gap between germline ends came to 12 bases. Germline V gives CDR1 SEHNR, CDR2 FQNEAQ (reference sequence). The CDR3 runs to 15 residues. CDR3 nucleotide sequence: TGTGCCAGCAGCTTAGACACCCTGATGGATTCACCCCTCCACTTT. It yields the protein CASSLDTLMDSPLHF.

The gene calls are TRBV12-3 or TRBV12-4 and TRBJ2-3; possibly TRBD1 or TRBD2 for D (5 bases each). Deletions cut 0 bases from V and 4 bases from J, with 8 bases between. The CDR3 runs to 14 residues. Here the CDR3 reads CASSLALGADTQYF. The CDR3 DNA sequence: TGTGCCAGCAGTTTAGCGCTGGGGGCAGATACGCAGTATTTT.

V gene TRBV29-1 combines with J gene TRBJ2-1; 11 bases line up with TRBD2. The length of the CDR3 is 14 residues. Trimming removed 6 bases from V and 2 bases from J; junction bases left unmatched: 3. CDR1 is SQVTM and CDR2 is ANQGSEA in the germline V gene. This chain's CDR3 is CSVTTSGTYNEQFF. The CDR3 nucleotides read TGCAGCGTGACGACTAGCGGGACCTACAATGAGCAGTTCTTC.

This chain connects TRBV7-6 to TRBJ2-1, with D tentatively TRBD1 (6 bases). Trimming pared 0 bases from V and 7 bases from J, leaving 13 bases between. Germline loops: CDR1 SGHVS, CDR2 FNYEAQ. The CDR3 length is 15 residues. The DNA for the CDR3 is TGTGCCAGCAGCTTAGCCCCGGACAGTCAAAATGAGCAGTTCTTC. It translates to CASSLAPDSQNEQFF.

J is TRBJ2-7 and V is TRBV6-5; 12 positions match TRBD1. Germline lookup yields CDR1 MNHEY and CDR2 SVGAGI. V lost 0 bases and J lost 2; bases outside the gene matches: 2. The CDR3 spans 16 residues. The chain's CDR3 is CASSYSGTGGTYEQYF. In DNA form, the CDR3 reads TGTGCCAGCAGTTACTCCGGGACAGGGGGCACCTACGAGCAGTACTTC.

The CDR3 DNA reads TGTGCCAGCAGTTTACAGGGACCGATAAGCTCCTATAATTCACCCCTCCACTTT. It specifies CASSLQGPISSYNSPLHF. This chain joins TRBV27 and TRBJ1-6; TRBD1 might be the D (5 bases). Germline lookup yields CDR1 MNHEY and CDR2 SMNVEV (reference sequence). The CDR3 spans 18 residues. V lost 2 bases and J lost 0, with 14 bases in between.

The count of this clonotype is one. The chain recombines TRBV19 with TRBJ2-5; perhaps TRBD1 as D (5 bases). CDR3 length equals 15 residues. Trimming removed 4 bases at V and 5 bases at J, with 17 bases between. Germline assignment: CDR1 LNHDA and CDR2 SQIVND (reference sequence). The CDR3 spells CASSRGFGTEETQYF. The CDR3 DNA is TGTGCCAGTAGTAGGGGCTTCGGAACAGAGGAGACCCAGTACTTC.

V usage is TRBV19 and J usage is TRBJ1-2; 9 nucleotides align to TRBD1. The germline V gene encodes CDR1 LNHDA and CDR2 SQIVND (reference sequence). The CDR3 consists of 14 residues. Unmatched junction bases numbered 5, after V lost 1 base and J lost 8 bases. DNA for the CDR3: TGTGCCAGTAGTATAGGGGACAGGGAGTACGGCTACACCTTC. This sequence encodes CASSIGDREYGYTF. The entire variable domain, with the rest obtained from reference TRBV19 and TRBJ1-2, is as follows: DGGITQSPKYLFRKEGQNVTLSCEQNLNHDAMYWYRQDPGQGLRLIYYSQIVNDFQKGDIAEGYSVSREKKESFPLTVTSAQKNPTAFYLCASSIGDREYGYTFGSGTRLTVV.

This chain links TRBV7-6 with TRBJ2-1, with TRBD2 as a possible D gene (5 bases). The CDR3 has 16 amino acids. From germline, CDR1 is SGHVS and CDR2 FNYEAQ. Trimming shortened V by 3 bases and J by 0 bases, and 12 bases separated the two germline ends. The CDR3 here is CASSFEPGSSYNEQFF. CDR3 in DNA: TGTGCCAGCAGCTTCGAACCGGGGAGCTCCTACAATGAGCAGTTCTTC. Full variable domain (rest looked up from reference TRBV7-6 and TRBJ2-1): GAGVSQSPRYKVTKRGQDVALRCDPISGHVSLYWYRQALGQGPEFLTYFNYEAQQDKSGLPNDRFSAERPEGSISTLTIQRTEQRDSAMYRCASSFEPGSSYNEQFFGPGTRLTVL.

This clonotype was counted between two and nine times. V usage is TRBV7-6 and J usage is TRBJ2-5; 9 bases align to TRBD2. The CDR3 contains 15 residues. CDR1 SGHVS and CDR2 FNYEAQ come from the germline V gene. V lost 5 bases, J lost 2 bases, and 6 bases stayed unmatched. CDR3 coding DNA: TGTGCCAGCAGCAGGAGGCTAGCGGGGCAAGAGACCCAGTACTTC. Protein: CASSRRLAGQETQYF.

The CDR3 DNA reads TGTGCCAGCAGTTGGTTGGTGTATGGCTACACCTTC. Amino acid sequence: CASSWLVYGYTF. The chain is built from TRBV12-3 or TRBV12-4 and TRBJ1-2; D not resolved. This CDR3 comprises 12 residues. The V end was cut by 4 bases, the J end by 5 bases, with 8 bases between.

This clonotype turned up a few times. This rearrangement joins TRBV7-2 to TRBJ1-3, with 10 bases matching TRBD1. CDR3 length equals 16 residues. The J segment lost 4 bases and the V segment lost 4 bases, leaving 7 bases of the junction unmatched. Germline assignment: CDR1 SGHTA and CDR2 FQGNSA. CDR3 DNA: TGTGCCAGCAGCTCTACCGGGACAGGGGCAGGAAACACCATATATTTT. This translates into CASSSTGTGAGNTIYF.

The sample holds a few counts of this clonotype. The rearrangement uses TRBV11-2 and TRBJ2-7; TRBD1 agrees at 9 bases. V shed 5 bases and J 8 bases; nucleotides not matched to a gene: 4. The CDR3 sequence is 12 residues long. CDR1 and CDR2 (germline): SGHAT, FQNNGV. The CDR3 sequence: CASSRDRGKQYV. In DNA form, the CDR3 reads TGTGCCAGCAGCAGAGACAGGGGGAAGCAGTACGTC.

The rearrangement links TRBV7-9 to TRBJ1-6; a weak D match, TRBD1 (5 bases). The V end lost 5 bases, the J end lost 10 bases, and 18 bases lay between the germline ends. Germline V CDR1 and CDR2: SEHNR, FQNEAQ (reference sequence). CDR3 size: 15 residues. The chain's CDR3 is CASSPRGGIESPLHF. CDR3 sequence (DNA): TGTGCCAGCAGCCCGCGGGGGGGTATTGAGTCACCCCTCCACTTT.

This clonotype was seen a few times. The CDR3 DNA is TGTGCCAGCAGGGCGACAGTATCGATCGAGCAGTACGTC. This gives the protein CASRATVSIEQYV. The rearrangement uses TRBV6-6 and TRBJ2-7; possibly TRBD1 for D (5 bases). Germline CDR1 and CDR2: MNHNY and SVGAGI (reference sequence). V lost 6 bases to trimming and J lost 6 bases, with 15 bases between them. The CDR3 length is 13 residues.

V is TRBV7-2 and J is TRBJ2-7; 8 bases are a match to TRBD2. Germline CDR1 SGHTA, CDR2 FQGNSA. Trimming took 11 bases from V and 6 from J; bases not matched to a gene: 15. This CDR3 has 14 amino acids. CDR3 region: CASGRGSGSIEQYF. The CDR3 DNA reads as TGTGCCTCCGGGAGGGGTAGCGGTTCAATCGAGCAGTACTTC.

This rearrangement joins TRBV23-1 to TRBJ2-4; unclear D gene. TRBV23-1 belongs to the ORF category, with a function that is uncertain. The V end lost 4 bases, the J end lost 8 bases, and 18 bases lay between the germline ends. The CDR3 spans 15 residues. In DNA, the CDR3 is TGCGCCAGCAGTCCTTCTTTGAAGCCAGAAGACATTCAGTACTTC. This gives the protein CASSPSLKPEDIQYF.

This clonotype was observed at least ten times. J is TRBJ1-1 and V is TRBV12-3 or TRBV12-4; D gene unclear. The length of the CDR3 is 15 residues. Trimming stripped 6 bases from V and 1 base from J, with 15 bases between. The CDR3 here is CASSYLTLRNTEAFF. The CDR3 DNA reads as TGTGCCAGCAGCTATTTGACCCTTCGGAACACTGAAGCTTTCTTT.

The chain is built from TRBV28 and TRBJ2-1; D is ambiguous. This CDR3 contains 12 residues. Per germline, CDR1 MDHEN and CDR2 SYDVKM. The V gene lost 1 base and the J gene lost 8 bases, with 6 bases spanning the gap. The CDR3 coding sequence is TGTGCCAGCAGTTTATCCCGCCATGAGCAGTTCTTC. As protein: CASSLSRHEQFF.

The chain uses TRBV7-2 and TRBJ2-3; the D gene is possibly TRBD2 (5 bases). The germline gives CDR1 SGHTA, CDR2 FQGNSA. V gave up 0 bases and J gave up 0 bases, with 13 bases separating them. This CDR3 is built from 17 residues. Here the CDR3 reads CASSLALASLSTDTQYF. In nucleotides, the CDR3 is TGTGCCAGCAGCTTAGCGTTGGCTAGCCTTAGCACAGATACGCAGTATTTT.

This clonotype has only a few counts. The rearrangement joins TRBV7-2 to TRBJ1-2; the D is unclear. Germline V gene lookup returns CDR1 SGHTA and CDR2 FQGNSA. V was pared by 5 bases and J by 8 bases, with 21 bases between. The CDR3 is 15 amino acids. The CDR3 sequence is CASSQTSEYNRGYTF. As DNA, the CDR3 is TGTGCCAGCAGCCAGACATCTGAATATAATAGGGGCTACACCTTC.

This clonotype was seen many times. This rearrangement joins TRBV11-2 to TRBJ2-1; D unclear. The V end lost 3 bases, the J end lost 7 bases, and 13 bases lay between the germline ends. This CDR3 region has 14 residues. Germline V gene lookup returns CDR1 SGHAT and CDR2 FQNNGV. The CDR3 loop reads CASSLMRILNEQFF. The CDR3 DNA follows: TGTGCCAGCAGCTTGATGCGGATATTGAATGAGCAGTTCTTC. Based on the CDR3 plus reference TRBV11-2 and TRBJ2-1, the full variable domain is EAGVAQSPRYKIIEKRQSVAFWCNPISGHATLYWYQQILGQGPKLLIQFQNNGVVDDSQLPKDRFSAERLKGVDSTLKIQPAKLEDSAVYLCASSLMRILNEQFFGPGTRLTVL.

This clonotype was seen only a few times. For the CDR3, the DNA is TGTGCCAGCAGCTTAGCCCCTTCGAGCAATCAGCCCCAGCATTTT. It is translated as CASSLAPSSNQPQHF. The rearrangement links TRBV11-2 to TRBJ1-5; D remains ambiguous. Trimming left V 1 base short and J 1 base short, with 8 bases between. The germline gives CDR1 SGHAT, CDR2 FQNNGV. The CDR3 totals 15 residues. Full variable domain (remainder filled in from reference TRBV11-2 and TRBJ1-5): EAGVAQSPRYKIIEKRQSVAFWCNPISGHATLYWYQQILGQGPKLLIQFQNNGVVDDSQLPKDRFSAERLKGVDSTLKIQPAKLEDSAVYLCASSLAPSSNQPQHFGDGTRLSIL.